This T cell receptor beta chain is drawn from a study of molecular identifiers for immune sequencing clone quantification. Turning to the study itself: Replicate RNA from approximately 20,000 or 100,000 naive CD8 T cells formed five aliquots; four were sequenced.

Study-level points and caveats: In naive cells, clones above 20 RNA copies held under 1% of molecules, whereas in effector cells they held over 99%.

The ends lost 8 bases at V and 4 bases at J; junction bases unmatched: 11. Germline V gene lookup returns CDR1 LNHDA and CDR2 SQIVND (reference sequence). This CDR3 comprises 15 residues. CD8+CD4-CCR7+CD45RA+ cells were sorted as naive CD8 T cells. A remark on this clonotype: Antigen: not known. A clone one base away is much larger, so this may be a read error.

Libraries of bulk TCR were made by previously described methods (with listed TCR primers). Each CDR3 protein is one row after TCRdb ran MiXCR on the PCR reads. The repertoire has under 650,000 distinct CDR3 sequences, less than 20% of them found once; the top ten carry roughly 0.83%. The chain recombines TRBV19 with TRBJ2-1, with TRBD2 matching 7 bases. This clonotype was sampled from a human donor in good health. Some libraries in this study had Jurkat cell RNA spiked in. Material for sequencing was naive CD8+ T cells from blood, with Jurkat cell RNA spiked in. Subset noted: FACS-sorted CD8+CD4-CCR7+CD45RA+ naive T cells. CDR3 coding DNA: TGTGCCAGTGGTGGATCTGATAGCGGGTACAATGAGCAGTTCTTC. Its protein product is CASGGSDSGYNEQFF.